This is a list of T cell receptor beta chains from one sample in a study of regulatory T cells in long-lasting Graves disease. MiXCR was run by TCRdb on the multiplex PCR reads, yielding one entry per CDR3 protein. The sample consists of roughly 610,000 distinct CDR3 sequences, around 17% of them appearing once. These same data were also listed under a study on T cells in Graves' hyperthyroidism and ophthalmopathy.

Sequenced here: peripheral blood mononuclear cells (PBMCs), sampled at new diagnosis, from a patient treated with antithyroid drugs. These receptors originate from a woman between 25 and 40 years old with Graves disease. Both conserved end residues are part of each CDR3. The order of the fields is J gene, V gene, CDR3 length, clone size, D gene, CDR3 DNA, CDR3 protein. A D gene is named only where the DNA matches it firmly. Not all rows give a size; the values are once, few, many and, for expanded clones, a class.

J gene: TRBJ2-3; V gene: TRBV28; CDR3 length: 14; clone size: many; D gene: TRBD2; CDR3 DNA: TGTGCCTCCCGATCCGGGACTAGTACAGATACGCAGTATTTT; CDR3 protein: CASRSGTSTDTQYF
J gene: TRBJ2-7; V gene: TRBV7-6; CDR3 length: 15; clone size: NA; D gene: NA; CDR3 DNA: TGTGCCAGCAGCTTATCCAGGGGATATTCCTACGAGCAGTACTTC; CDR3 protein: CASSLSRGYSYEQYF
J gene: TRBJ2-5; V gene: TRBV3-1; CDR3 length: 11; clone size: many; D gene: NA; CDR3 DNA: TGTGCCAGCAGCCAAGGGGGCACCCAGTACTTC; CDR3 protein: CASSQGGTQYF
J gene: TRBJ2-1; V gene: TRBV28; CDR3 length: 15; clone size: few; D gene: NA; CDR3 DNA: TGTGCCAGCCGTTTGAGCGGGAGAGGGGGCACTGAGCAGTTCTTC; CDR3 protein: CASRLSGRGGTEQFF
J gene: TRBJ2-7; V gene: TRBV5-1; CDR3 length: 12; clone size: few; D gene: NA; CDR3 DNA: TGCGCCAGCAGCAATGGGACCTACGAGCAGTACTTC; CDR3 protein: CASSNGTYEQYF
J gene: TRBJ2-1; V gene: TRBV28; CDR3 length: 13; clone size: NA; D gene: TRBD1; CDR3 DNA: TGTGCCAGCAGACCTACAGGGGGCAATGAGCAGTTCTTC; CDR3 protein: CASRPTGGNEQFF
J gene: TRBJ2-1; V gene: TRBV12-3/TRBV12-4; CDR3 length: 20; clone size: few; D gene: TRBD2; CDR3 DNA: TGTGCCAGCAGTTTTTTTTACATCCCTACCCGGGAGGACTCCTACAATGAGCAGTTCTTC; CDR3 protein: CASSFFYIPTREDSYNEQFF
J gene: TRBJ2-2; V gene: TRBV12-3/TRBV12-4; CDR3 length: 12; clone size: many; D gene: NA; CDR3 DNA: TGTGCCAGCAGTACAGGGTCCGGGGAGCTGTTTTTT; CDR3 protein: CASSTGSGELFF
J gene: TRBJ2-6; V gene: TRBV11-2; CDR3 length: 18; clone size: many; D gene: NA; CDR3 DNA: TGTGCCAGCAGCTTATTCGTGGCCCTAGCAGCCGGGGCCAACGTCCTGACTTTC; CDR3 protein: CASSLFVALAAGANVLTF
J gene: TRBJ1-5; V gene: TRBV6-1; CDR3 length: 12; clone size: NA; D gene: NA; CDR3 DNA: TGTGCCAGCAGTGAGACCCTTCAGCCCCAGCATTTT; CDR3 protein: CASSETLQPQHF
J gene: TRBJ1-1; V gene: TRBV2; CDR3 length: 13; clone size: many; D gene: NA; CDR3 DNA: TGTGCCAGCAGGGAAGAGGTGAACACTGAAGCTTTCTTT; CDR3 protein: CASREEVNTEAFF
J gene: TRBJ1-1; V gene: TRBV28; CDR3 length: 13; clone size: many; D gene: NA; CDR3 DNA: TGTGCCAGCAGACCGACGGTGAACACTGAAGCTTTCTTT; CDR3 protein: CASRPTVNTEAFF
J gene: TRBJ2-6; V gene: TRBV2; CDR3 length: 13; clone size: many; D gene: NA; CDR3 DNA: TGTGCCAGCAGCCCAGCTGGGGCCAACGTCCTGACTTTC; CDR3 protein: CASSPAGANVLTF
J gene: TRBJ2-1; V gene: TRBV4-2; CDR3 length: 16; clone size: NA; D gene: NA; CDR3 DNA: TGTGCCAGCAGCCCCCAAAAGGCAGAAAAGTACAATGAGCAGTTCTTC; CDR3 protein: CASSPQKAEKYNEQFF
J gene: TRBJ2-7; V gene: TRBV18; CDR3 length: 16; clone size: few; D gene: NA; CDR3 DNA: TGTGCCAGCTCACCACCGGTCAGAGTCAGGGGCTACGAGCAGTACTTC; CDR3 protein: CASSPPVRVRGYEQYF
J gene: TRBJ1-1; V gene: TRBV27; CDR3 length: 13; clone size: NA; D gene: TRBD1; CDR3 DNA: TGTGCCAGCAGTGGATGGGACAGGCCAAAAGCTTTCTTT; CDR3 protein: CASSGWDRPKAFF
J gene: TRBJ2-7; V gene: TRBV19; CDR3 length: 14; clone size: NA; D gene: TRBD2; CDR3 DNA: TGTGCCACCGGGACTAGCGGGCGAGGTTACGAGCAGTACTTC; CDR3 protein: CATGTSGRGYEQYF
J gene: TRBJ2-2; V gene: TRBV4-2; CDR3 length: 18; clone size: NA; D gene: TRBD2; CDR3 DNA: TGTGCCAGCAGCCCTCTTGCTGGACTAGCGGGAGATGGCGGGGAGCTGTTTTTT; CDR3 protein: CASSPLAGLAGDGGELFF
J gene: TRBJ2-1; V gene: TRBV19; CDR3 length: 15; clone size: NA; D gene: NA; CDR3 DNA: TGTGCCAGTAGTGAGTCAAGGGGGGCGTACGATGAGCAGTTCTTC; CDR3 protein: CASSESRGAYDEQFF
J gene: TRBJ2-7; V gene: TRBV13; CDR3 length: 13; clone size: many; D gene: NA; CDR3 DNA: TGTGCCAGCAGCGGCAAAAGGGGGGTCGAGCAGTACTTC; CDR3 protein: CASSGKRGVEQYF
J gene: TRBJ2-7; V gene: TRBV18; CDR3 length: 15; clone size: many; D gene: TRBD2; CDR3 DNA: TGTGCCAGCTCACCACCTAGCGGGAGGACCTACGAGCAGTACTTC; CDR3 protein: CASSPPSGRTYEQYF
J gene: TRBJ2-1; V gene: TRBV27; CDR3 length: 14; clone size: many; D gene: TRBD1; CDR3 DNA: TGTGCCAGCAGGGCCACGACAGGGTACAATGAGCAGTTCTTC; CDR3 protein: CASRATTGYNEQFF
J gene: TRBJ1-3; V gene: TRBV10-3; CDR3 length: 12; clone size: NA; D gene: NA; CDR3 DNA: TGTGCCATCAAGGCGACGGGAAACACCATATATTTT; CDR3 protein: CAIKATGNTIYF
J gene: TRBJ2-5; V gene: TRBV20-1; CDR3 length: 14; clone size: NA; D gene: NA; CDR3 DNA: TGCAGTGCTAGAGCTATGTCGGAGCAAGAGACCCAGTACTTC; CDR3 protein: CSARAMSEQETQYF
J gene: TRBJ1-4; V gene: TRBV6-2/TRBV6-3; CDR3 length: 15; clone size: NA; D gene: NA; CDR3 DNA: TGTGCCAGCAGACCAAGGCATTCTAAGGGTGCGAAACTGTTTTTT; CDR3 protein: CASRPRHSKGAKLFF
J gene: TRBJ2-6; V gene: TRBV9; CDR3 length: 17; clone size: NA; D gene: TRBD1; CDR3 DNA: TGTGCCAACGATTTATCGGGACAGATAACTGGGGCCAACGTCCTGACTTTC; CDR3 protein: CANDLSGQITGANVLTF
J gene: TRBJ1-6; V gene: TRBV7-9; CDR3 length: 12; clone size: many; D gene: NA; CDR3 DNA: TGTGCCAGCAGCCTACAAGATTCACCCCTCCACTTT; CDR3 protein: CASSLQDSPLHF
J gene: TRBJ2-6; V gene: TRBV7-9; CDR3 length: 16; clone size: few; D gene: NA; CDR3 DNA: TGTGCCAGCAGGAGGAGGGAGATCTCTGGGGCCAACGTCCTGACTTTC; CDR3 protein: CASRRREISGANVLTF
J gene: TRBJ1-4; V gene: TRBV12-3/TRBV12-4; CDR3 length: 14; clone size: many; D gene: NA; CDR3 DNA: TGTGCCAGCAGTTTAACCGGGGGATCTGAAAAACTGTTTTTT; CDR3 protein: CASSLTGGSEKLFF
J gene: TRBJ1-5; V gene: TRBV19; CDR3 length: 16; clone size: NA; D gene: NA; CDR3 DNA: TGTGCCAGTAGTACCGACATTATTCGCACCGAACAGCCCCAGCATTTT; CDR3 protein: CASSTDIIRTEQPQHF
J gene: TRBJ1-5; V gene: TRBV7-2; CDR3 length: 15; clone size: few; D gene: TRBD1; CDR3 DNA: TGTGCCAGCAGCCAGGGGGGGGTAGGCAATCAGCCCCAGCATTTT; CDR3 protein: CASSQGGVGNQPQHF
J gene: TRBJ2-2; V gene: TRBV11-1; CDR3 length: 14; clone size: many; D gene: TRBD1; CDR3 DNA: TGTGCCAGCAGCTCCAGGGGGCGCACCGGGGAGCTGTTTTTT; CDR3 protein: CASSSRGRTGELFF
J gene: TRBJ2-6; V gene: TRBV5-1; CDR3 length: 15; clone size: many; D gene: TRBD2; CDR3 DNA: TGTGCCAGCAGCCGCGGGGGAACTGGGGCCAACGTCCTGACTTTC; CDR3 protein: CASSRGGTGANVLTF
J gene: TRBJ2-3; V gene: TRBV7-2; CDR3 length: 14; clone size: many; D gene: NA; CDR3 DNA: TGTGCCAGCAGCTCGGGACTCAGCACAGATACGCAGTATTTT; CDR3 protein: CASSSGLSTDTQYF
J gene: TRBJ2-1; V gene: TRBV7-2; CDR3 length: 15; clone size: many; D gene: TRBD2; CDR3 DNA: TGTGCCAGCAGCCTCAGACTAGCGGGAAGCTATGAGCAGTTCTTC; CDR3 protein: CASSLRLAGSYEQFF
J gene: TRBJ1-4; V gene: TRBV6-1; CDR3 length: 13; clone size: few; D gene: NA; CDR3 DNA: TGTGCCAGCAGTCCGGTTGGGAATGAAAAACTGTTTTTT; CDR3 protein: CASSPVGNEKLFF
J gene: TRBJ2-2; V gene: TRBV4-1; CDR3 length: 17; clone size: NA; D gene: NA; CDR3 DNA: TGTGCCAGCAGCCAAGATGCAACCAGGGGCGGGACCGGGGAGCTGTTTTTT; CDR3 protein: CASSQDATRGGTGELFF
J gene: TRBJ2-1; V gene: TRBV28; CDR3 length: 13; clone size: NA; D gene: NA; CDR3 DNA: TGTGCCAGCAGGCCCCCGGGGTACAATGAGCAGTTCTTC; CDR3 protein: CASRPPGYNEQFF
J gene: TRBJ1-2; V gene: TRBV18; CDR3 length: 14; clone size: many; D gene: NA; CDR3 DNA: TGTGCCAGCTCTCCGGACGGGTTGGGCTATGGCTACACCTTC; CDR3 protein: CASSPDGLGYGYTF
J gene: TRBJ2-5; V gene: TRBV28; CDR3 length: 13; clone size: many; D gene: NA; CDR3 DNA: TGTGCCAGCAGTTTGGGTGGTTTCGAGACCCAGTACTTC; CDR3 protein: CASSLGGFETQYF
J gene: TRBJ1-4; V gene: TRBV5-6; CDR3 length: 15; clone size: NA; D gene: NA; CDR3 DNA: TGTGCCAGCAGCCGACAGTTTGCAACTAATGAAAAACTGTTTTTT; CDR3 protein: CASSRQFATNEKLFF
J gene: TRBJ2-7; V gene: TRBV6-1; CDR3 length: 12; clone size: NA; D gene: NA; CDR3 DNA: TGTGCCAGCAGTATCGATCGATACGAGCAGTACTTC; CDR3 protein: CASSIDRYEQYF
J gene: TRBJ1-5; V gene: TRBV20-1; CDR3 length: 14; clone size: NA; D gene: TRBD1; CDR3 DNA: TGCAGTGCCTCCGGGACAGGGAGAAATCAGCCCCAGCATTTT; CDR3 protein: CSASGTGRNQPQHF
J gene: TRBJ2-2; V gene: TRBV6-1; CDR3 length: 15; clone size: many; D gene: TRBD1; CDR3 DNA: TGTGCCAGCAGTAACCGGGACAGAAACACCGGGGAGCTGTTTTTT; CDR3 protein: CASSNRDRNTGELFF
J gene: TRBJ1-1; V gene: TRBV3-1; CDR3 length: 14; clone size: once; D gene: NA; CDR3 DNA: TGTGCCAGCAACCTTCTGGGGAGCAACACTGAAGCTTTCTTT; CDR3 protein: CASNLLGSNTEAFF
J gene: TRBJ1-3; V gene: TRBV28; CDR3 length: 14; clone size: many; D gene: NA; CDR3 DNA: TGTGCCAGCAGTTTAAGCCTCAATGGAAACACCATATATTTT; CDR3 protein: CASSLSLNGNTIYF